The 21 T cell receptor beta chains given below trace back to one sample, sequenced in a study of blood T cells in healthy people across ages. For the second PCR, which ran for 7 to 11 cycles, a sample-barcoded 5' primer and a J-beta primer mix were used. MiXCR was run by TCRdb on the 5' RACE reads, yielding one entry per CDR3 protein. There are 450,000 to 650,000 distinct CDR3 sequences in the sample; around 24% occur only once, and just over 8.5% lies in the top ten. This sample was also put to use in a study of T cells of mothers and their children.

What was sequenced was blood. The receptors come from a boy aged 10-17 years in good health.

This clonotype was counted only a few times. The chain couples TRBV15 to TRBJ2-2; weak D call: TRBD1 (5 bases). The CDR3 extends over 13 amino acids. V shed 4 bases and J shed 5 bases, with 8 bases lying between them. Germline loops: CDR1 LNHNV, CDR2 YYDKDF (reference sequence). CDR3 sequence reads: CATSTRQTGELFF. Written as DNA, the CDR3 is TGTGCCACCAGCACCCGACAGACCGGGGAGCTGTTTTTT.

This clonotype was seen only a few times. The chain combines TRBV7-9 with TRBJ1-2; a possible D gene is TRBD1 (5 bases). The germline CDR1 and CDR2 sequences are SEHNR and FQNEAQ (reference sequence). This CDR3 comprises 15 residues. V was cut by 5 bases and J by 6 bases, with 19 bases left in between. CDR3 nucleotides: TGTGCCAGCAGCACCGCGGACATCCCCGGGCATGGCTACACCTTC. This encodes CASSTADIPGHGYTF.

This clonotype was seen a handful of times. An end of the junction differs from the germline gene, which may be a read error. This chain links TRBV27 with TRBJ2-7; 13 bases map to TRBD2. CDR1 is MNHEY and CDR2 is SMNVEV in the germline V gene (reference sequence). This CDR3 spans 16 amino acids. CDR3 in DNA: TGCGCCAGCAGTCGTGGGACTAGCGGGACTCGGGTCGAGCAGTACTTC. It is translated as CASSRGTSGTRVEQYF.

This CDR3 reads CASSGRLASTDTQYF. The CDR3 DNA sequence: TGTGCCAGCAGTGGGCGACTAGCGAGCACAGATACGCAGTATTTT. V gene TRBV25-1 combines with J gene TRBJ2-3, with TRBD2 identical over 8 bases. Trimming cost V 4 bases and J 0 bases; bases outside gene matches: 3. The germline V gene encodes CDR1 MGHDK and CDR2 SYGVNS. CDR3 length equals 15 residues.

The J gene is TRBJ2-3, the V gene TRBV7-6, with D tentatively TRBD1 or TRBD2 (5 bases each). The V gene lost 0 bases and the J gene lost 3 bases, with 16 bases spanning the gap. CDR1 is SGHVS and CDR2 is FNYEAQ in the germline V gene. The CDR3 spans 17 residues. The CDR3 protein is CASSLARAGLLTDTQYF. The DNA of the CDR3 is TGTGCCAGCAGCTTAGCGCGGGCAGGGTTGTTAACAGATACGCAGTATTTT.

This clonotype has only a few counts. The chain uses TRBV15 and TRBJ1-3; D uncertain. The CDR3 extends over 14 amino acids. The V end lost 2 bases, the J end lost 0 bases, and 5 bases lay between the germline ends. Germline CDR1 is LNHNV and CDR2 is YYDKDF (reference sequence). The CDR3 protein is CATSRPVSGNTIYF. The CDR3 DNA follows: TGTGCCACCAGCAGACCGGTCTCTGGAAACACCATATATTTT.

The genes are TRBV20-1 and TRBJ1-6; D is unresolved. This CDR3 has 15 amino acids. Germline V lookup: CDR1 DFQATT, CDR2 SNEGSKA (reference sequence). V lost 5 bases to trimming and J lost 0 bases, with 11 bases between them. In DNA, the CDR3 is TGCAGTGCTCCCGGCTACAGCTCCTATAATTCACCCCTCCACTTT. Translating gives CSAPGYSSYNSPLHF.

This chain links TRBV5-1 with TRBJ2-5; no definite D call. The end of the DNA is better explained by TRBJ2-7, so the J call may be wrong. The CDR3 totals 14 residues. Germline CDR1 SGHRS, CDR2 YFSETQ. CDR3 coding DNA: TGCGCCAGCAGCTTGGGTCAAACAACCTACGAGCAGTACTTC. It encodes CASSLGQTTYEQYF.

In its sample, this clonotype was seen a few times. The V and J genes are TRBV7-9 and TRBJ2-1; 15 bases line up with TRBD2. Germline V gene lookup returns CDR1 SEHNR and CDR2 FQNEAQ (reference sequence). Trimming took 4 bases from V and 5 from J; bases not matched to a gene: 12. CDR3 length: 19 residues. CDR3 residues: CASSSGQGLAGGRNNEQFF. CDR3 bases: TGTGCCAGCAGCTCGGGACAGGGACTAGCGGGAGGTAGGAACAATGAGCAGTTCTTC.

The chain has TRBV27 and TRBJ2-1, with a possible D match to TRBD2 (6 bases). Trimming shortened V by 5 bases and J by 16 bases, and 18 bases separated the two germline ends. This CDR3 spans 12 amino acids. Germline V CDR1 and CDR2: MNHEY, SMNVEV (reference sequence). The CDR3 bases are TGTGCCAGCAGTACCAGAGAGCGGGTTAGTTTCTTC. Its protein product is CASSTRERVSFF.

In regard to this clonotype: Germline and junction disagree at one end, which may indicate a read error. The CDR3 region is CASSPRPRRSYDEQFF. The DNA of the CDR3 is TGTGCCAGCAGTCCGAGGCCTAGGAGGTCCTACGATGAGCAGTTCTTC. The chain couples TRBV28 to TRBJ2-1; tentatively, D is TRBD2 (5 bases). The CDR3 length is 16 residues. Germline V gives CDR1 MDHEN, CDR2 SYDVKM.

The CDR3 DNA reads TGTGCCAGCAGCCAAGGACAGGGTTTGGGCTACGAGCAGTACTTC. It translates to CASSQGQGLGYEQYF. The rearrangement uses TRBV14 and TRBJ2-7; 7 nucleotides align to TRBD1. CDR1 and CDR2 (germline): SGHDN, FVKESK. Losses at the gene ends were 1 base for V and 3 bases for J; bases not matched to a gene: 6. The CDR3 has 15 residues.

This clonotype was counted ten times or more. The chain carries TRBV28 and TRBJ2-7; D is possibly TRBD1 or TRBD2 (5 bases each). The CDR3 is 15 amino acids. The V end lost 5 bases, the J end lost 2 bases, and 16 bases lay between the germline ends. CDR1 and CDR2 from the germline V gene are MDHEN and SYDVKM. Here the CDR3 DNA reads TGTGCCAGCAGTGCCCCCGGGACGGGGACCTACGAGCAGTACTTC. It codes for CASSAPGTGTYEQYF.

J is TRBJ2-5 and V is TRBV7-9, with D perhaps TRBD1 (6 bases). The CDR3 extends over 16 amino acids. Germline V gene data show CDR1 as SEHNR and CDR2 as FQNEAQ (reference sequence). V lost 0 bases, J lost 1 base, and 12 bases lay in between. CDR3 in amino acids: CASSLAPLQGQETQYF. The CDR3 DNA reads as TGTGCCAGCAGCTTAGCCCCCCTACAGGGCCAAGAGACCCAGTACTTC.

The chain employs TRBV6-2 or TRBV6-3 and TRBJ2-5; a weak D match, TRBD1 (6 bases). V dropped 9 bases and J dropped 0 bases, with 14 bases sitting between them. CDR1 is MNHEY, CDR2 SVGEGT, per germline. There are 14 residues in the CDR3. This CDR3 reads CASDFGQNQETQYF. The DNA for the CDR3 is TGTGCCAGTGACTTCGGACAGAACCAAGAGACCCAGTACTTC.

This clonotype was detected many times. This sequence joins TRBV4-1 and TRBJ2-5; maybe TRBD1 (5 bases). Deletions cut 4 bases from V and 2 bases from J, with 8 bases between. This CDR3 region has 13 residues. CDR1 MGHRA and CDR2 YSYEKL come from the germline V gene. The chain's CDR3 is CASSPRVQETQYF. The CDR3 nucleotides are TGCGCCAGCAGCCCCAGGGTTCAAGAGACCCAGTACTTC.

This clonotype was seen more than once but under ten times. The missing conserved phenylalanine or tryptophan at the end of this CDR3 makes a read error likely. This chain uses TRBV9 with TRBJ1-2, with D possibly being TRBD1 (5 bases). The germline CDR1 and CDR2 sequences are SGDLS and YYNGEE. V lost 0 bases and J lost 8, with 11 bases in between. The CDR3 spans 13 residues. The CDR3 DNA follows: TGTGCCAGCAGCGTAGAGGTTGGGGACGGCTACACCCTC. It yields the protein CASSVEVGDGYTL.

This clonotype was counted only a few times. This chain links TRBV6-5 with TRBJ1-6; TRBD1 aligns across 8 bases. Trimming removed 7 bases from V and 19 bases from J; junction bases left unmatched: 15. This CDR3 region has 13 residues. The germline CDR1 and CDR2 sequences are MNHEY and SVGAGI. DNA of the CDR3: TGTGCCAGCACCCCCGGACAGGGTCAAAAACTACACTTT. Its translation: CASTPGQGQKLHF.

The CDR3 sequence: CASSLGGERSTDTQYF. Written as DNA, the CDR3 is TGTGCCAGCAGTTTAGGGGGGGAAAGGAGCACAGATACGCAGTATTTT. The chain joins TRBV27 to TRBJ2-3; 7 bases are shared with TRBD2. The ends lost 2 bases at V and 0 bases at J; junction bases unmatched: 5. The CDR3 extends over 16 amino acids. Per germline, CDR1 MNHEY and CDR2 SMNVEV (reference sequence).

The gene calls are TRBV7-9 and TRBJ1-2, with a weak D call TRBD1 (5 bases). Germline V gene lookup returns CDR1 SEHNR and CDR2 FQNEAQ (reference sequence). The V gene lost 5 bases and the J gene lost 12 bases, with 16 bases spanning the gap. The CDR3 covers 12 residues. The CDR3 sequence: CASSPAGDLNTF. CDR3 sequence (DNA): TGTGCCAGCAGCCCCGCCGGGGACCTCAACACCTTC.

The chain carries TRBV5-1 and TRBJ2-3; possibly TRBD1 for D (6 bases). The V and J ends lost 0 bases and 6 bases respectively, with 14 bases between them. The CDR3 covers 15 residues. Germline CDR1 SGHRS, CDR2 YFSETQ. The CDR3 loop reads CASSLGDIYGDTQYF. CDR3 in DNA: TGCGCCAGCAGCTTGGGGGACATCTACGGGGATACGCAGTATTTT.